This paragraph reports one T cell receptor beta chain. The table came from immunoSEQ multiplex PCR; TCRdb's copy has only in-frame clones and leaves some out. The table shows around 150,000 clones, with roughly 84% occurring only once. This sample stems from a study of blood T cell repertoires in COVID-19. CDR1 is ENHRY, CDR2 SYGVKD, per germline. The CDR3 contains 16 residues. V was cut by 2 bases and J by 1 base, with 11 bases left in between. The sequence derives from a woman in her sixties with acute or convalescent COVID-19. The V call is TRBV10-3, the J call TRBJ2-2; D ambiguous. The specimen was peripheral blood. CDR3: CAISEVQHLNTGELFF. DNA of the CDR3: TGTGCCATCAGTGAGGTACAGCACTTGAACACCGGGGAGCTGTTTTTT.